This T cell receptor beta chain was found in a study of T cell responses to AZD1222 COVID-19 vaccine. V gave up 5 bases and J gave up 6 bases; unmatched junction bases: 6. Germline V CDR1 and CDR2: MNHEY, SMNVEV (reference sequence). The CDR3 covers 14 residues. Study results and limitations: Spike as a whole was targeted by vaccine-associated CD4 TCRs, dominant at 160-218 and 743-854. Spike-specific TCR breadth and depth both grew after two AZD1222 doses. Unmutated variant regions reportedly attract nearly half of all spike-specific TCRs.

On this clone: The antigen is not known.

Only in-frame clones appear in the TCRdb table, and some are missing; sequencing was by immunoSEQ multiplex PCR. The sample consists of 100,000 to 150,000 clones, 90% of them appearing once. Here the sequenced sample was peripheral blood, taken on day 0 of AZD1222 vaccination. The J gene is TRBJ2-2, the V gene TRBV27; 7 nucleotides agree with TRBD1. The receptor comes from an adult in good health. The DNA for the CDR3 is TGTGCCAGCAGTCAACGGACAGGCGCCGGGGAGCTGTTTTTT. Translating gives CASSQRTGAGELFF.